Below, 23 T cell receptor beta chains from the same sample are listed, as sequenced in a study of breast tumors, draining lymph nodes, adjacent tissues. TCRdb itself ran the multiplex PCR reads through MiXCR, one entry per CDR3 protein. The data hold 140,000 or so distinct CDR3 sequences, with about 30% observed a single time. Breast cancer patients provided tissue from their axillary draining lymph nodes. The sample comprised axillary lymph node tissue. The receptors here all came from a female donor with breast cancer. Some clones in this sample may be carry-over from other donors' samples.

This clonotype has a count of ten or more. The chain has TRBV6-1 and TRBJ1-2; weak D call: TRBD1 (6 bases). Per the germline V gene, CDR1 is MNHNS and CDR2 is SASEGT. The V end was cut by 4 bases, the J end by 7 bases, with 13 bases between. The CDR3 has 13 residues. The CDR3 nucleotides read TGTGCCAGCAGTGTTAGGGGGTCTGGTGGCTACACCTTC. Its translation: CASSVRGSGGYTF.

This clonotype was detected many times. The J gene is TRBJ2-4, the V gene TRBV20-1; 7 nucleotides line up with TRBD2. This CDR3 is built from 14 residues. V lost 5 bases, J lost 3 bases, and 7 bases stayed unmatched. Germline V gives CDR1 DFQATT, CDR2 SNEGSKA (reference sequence). The CDR3 DNA sequence: TGCAGTGCTGAGGAAGCGGGGATCAAAAACATTCAGTACTTC. The encoded protein is CSAEEAGIKNIQYF.

The genes are TRBV9 and TRBJ1-6; tentative D call: TRBD1 (6 bases). This CDR3 spans 17 amino acids. V was pared by 1 base and J by 9 bases, with 20 bases between. Germline V gene lookup returns CDR1 SGDLS and CDR2 YYNGEE. CDR3 DNA: TGTGCCAGCAGCGTAAGACAGGTGGGGGGGAGTGGTTCACCCCTCCACTTT. Its protein product is CASSVRQVGGSGSPLHF.

This clonotype was seen repeatedly, ten times or more. This chain joins TRBV6-2 or TRBV6-3 and TRBJ2-7; the D gene is possibly TRBD2 (5 bases). Trimming pared 5 bases from V and 2 bases from J, leaving 13 bases between. This CDR3 is built from 14 residues. Germline V gene sequence: CDR1 MNHEY, CDR2 SVGEGT. This CDR3 reads CASSPQAGAYEQYV. In DNA, the CDR3 is TGTGCCAGCAGTCCCCAGGCCGGGGCCTACGAGCAGTACGTC.

V and J are TRBV30 and TRBJ2-4; no firm D call. Germline V gene lookup returns CDR1 GTSNPN and CDR2 SVGIG (reference sequence). V was clipped by 1 base and J by 5 bases, with 3 bases between them. There are 11 residues in the CDR3. The CDR3 DNA follows: TGTGCCTGGAGTGGACAAAACATTCAGTACTTC. Its protein product is CAWSGQNIQYF.

In this sample, this clonotype turned up many times. This sequence joins TRBV28 and TRBJ1-2, with TRBD1 as a possible D gene (5 bases). Germline assignment: CDR1 MDHEN and CDR2 SYDVKM. The CDR3 has 15 residues. Trimming took off 2 bases at V and 2 bases at J, with 12 bases between the two ends. Here the CDR3 reads CASSLRVNRNYGYTF. In nucleotides, the CDR3 is TGTGCCAGCAGTTTAAGGGTCAACAGGAACTATGGCTACACCTTC.

The chain joins TRBV28 to TRBJ1-2; possible D gene TRBD1, 6 bases. Germline CDR1 is MDHEN and CDR2 is SYDVKM. V shed 6 bases and J shed 0 bases, with 17 bases lying between them. This CDR3 region has 16 residues. The CDR3 bases are TGTGCCAGCAGAGGGGGGGAGGGGCGAGCTAACTATGGCTACACCTTC. Its protein product is CASRGGEGRANYGYTF.

This chain links TRBV7-6 with TRBJ1-6; 8 positions match TRBD1. V was clipped by 8 bases and J by 6 bases; unmatched bases: 6. The germline gives CDR1 SGHVS, CDR2 FNYEAQ. This CDR3 spans 14 amino acids. CDR3 in DNA: TGTGCCAGCGGACTGGGACAGGCTAATTCACCCCTCCACTTT. Translated: CASGLGQANSPLHF.

This clonotype was found many times. The chain employs TRBV9 and TRBJ2-7; D possibly corresponds to TRBD2 (6 bases). V dropped 4 bases and J dropped 0 bases, with 14 bases sitting between them. CDR3 size: 15 residues. CDR1 and CDR2 from the germline V gene are SGDLS and YYNGEE. The CDR3 sequence: CASSPSLALSYEQYF. The CDR3 bases are TGTGCCAGCAGCCCCAGTCTAGCGCTCTCCTACGAGCAGTACTTC.

The chain uses TRBV12-3 or TRBV12-4 and TRBJ2-5; 7 bases map to TRBD1. Trimming at V came to 1 base and at J to 4 bases, leaving 0 bases not matched to a gene. There are 13 residues in the CDR3. The CDR3 sequence is CASSLGTGETQYF. CDR3 in DNA: TGTGCCAGCAGTTTAGGGACAGGAGAGACCCAGTACTTC.

In this sample, this clonotype turned up many times. This chain joins TRBV6-2 or TRBV6-3 and TRBJ2-7; possibly TRBD1 for D (5 bases). The CDR3 is 15 residues long. CDR1 and CDR2 from the germline V gene are MNHEY and SVGEGT. The ends were cut back, 6 bases at V and 2 bases at J, with 17 bases in the middle. CDR3 bases: TGTGCCAGCAGCCTGGGGCTTACTCCACCCTACGAGCAGTACGTC. Protein product: CASSLGLTPPYEQYV.

The rearrangement joins TRBV5-6 to TRBJ1-3, with no clear D. The germline V and J ends were trimmed by 4 bases and 2 bases, with 13 bases remaining between them. CDR1 is SGHDT, CDR2 YYEEEE, per germline. This CDR3 is 15 amino acids long. This CDR3 reads CASSTNGTPGNTIYF. The DNA of the CDR3 is TGTGCCAGCAGCACGAACGGCACGCCTGGAAACACCATATATTTT. The full variable domain, completed using reference TRBV5-6 and TRBJ1-3, is DAGVTQSPTHLIKTRGQQVTLRCSPKSGHDTVSWYQQALGQGPQFIFQYYEEEERQRGNFPDRFSGHQFPNYSSELNVNALLLGDSALYLCASSTNGTPGNTIYFGEGSWLTVV.

The sample holds many counts of this clonotype. The chain recombines TRBV6-1 with TRBJ2-5, with a tentative D call TRBD2 (5 bases). In germline, CDR1 is MNHNS, CDR2 SASEGT. The CDR3 contains 14 residues. V dropped 2 bases and J dropped 7 bases, with 14 bases sitting between them. The CDR3 sequence is CASSERGGTGTQYF. The CDR3 bases are TGTGCCAGCAGTGAAAGAGGAGGTACCGGGACCCAGTACTTC.

This clonotype has at least ten counts. The V and J genes are TRBV19 and TRBJ1-5; D is uncertain. This CDR3 is 14 amino acids long. V was trimmed by 3 bases and J by 1 base, leaving 7 bases between them. Germline loops: CDR1 LNHDA, CDR2 SQIVND (reference sequence). The CDR3, as DNA: TGTGCCAGTAGTATTAGAGGGAGCAATCAGCCCCAGCATTTT. Translated: CASSIRGSNQPQHF.

This clonotype was seen ten or more times. The CDR3 region has the DNA TGTGCCAGCAGCTCAGGCGGTTCTGGGGCCAACGTCCTGACTTTC. Encoded protein: CASSSGGSGANVLTF. V is TRBV7-3 and J is TRBJ2-6; D gene unclear. This CDR3 has 15 residues. Germline V gives CDR1 SGHTA, CDR2 FQGTGA. Trimming shortened V by 4 bases and J by 1 base, and 8 bases separated the two germline ends.

The sample holds many counts of this clonotype. V gene TRBV5-1 combines with J gene TRBJ2-5, with D uncertain. This CDR3 contains 12 residues. Germline-derived CDR1 and CDR2 are SGHRS and YFSETQ. Trimming took off 4 bases at V and 0 bases at J, with 4 bases between the two ends. The CDR3 region is CASSTYQETQYF. Written as DNA, the CDR3 is TGCGCCAGCAGCACGTACCAAGAGACCCAGTACTTC.

A few counts support this clonotype. The chain recombines TRBV24-1 with TRBJ1-1, with TRBD1 as a possible D gene (5 bases). Deletions cut 7 bases from V and 4 bases from J, with 18 bases between. This CDR3 spans 15 amino acids. The germline gives CDR1 KGHDR, CDR2 SFDVKD. This CDR3 reads CATRGTPGEGTEAFF. CDR3 DNA sequence: TGTGCCACCAGGGGGACGCCCGGGGAGGGCACTGAAGCTTTCTTT.

V gene TRBV12-3 or TRBV12-4 combines with J gene TRBJ1-6; 7 bases line up with TRBD1. There are 16 residues in the CDR3. Trimming took 5 bases from V and 9 from J; bases not matched to a gene: 13. CDR3 bases: TGTGCCAGCAGTCTCACCGCAGGGGGGAGTGGTTCACCCCTCCACTTT. Its protein product is CASSLTAGGSGSPLHF.

Ten or more counts support this clonotype. The chain combines TRBV2 with TRBJ1-2, with 7 nucleotides matching TRBD1. The ends lost 4 bases at V and 4 bases at J; junction bases unmatched: 12. The CDR3 has 16 residues. The germline gives CDR1 SNHLY, CDR2 FYNNEI. CDR3: CASSGGLRDSFYGYTF. Written as DNA, the CDR3 is TGTGCCAGCAGTGGCGGGCTTCGGGACAGCTTCTATGGCTACACCTTC.

This clonotype has at least ten counts. CDR3 sequence: CASSVGPKVVTF. CDR3 sequence (DNA): TGTGCCAGCAGTGTTGGTCCAAAGGTAGTCACCTTC. V gene TRBV28 combines with J gene TRBJ1-2; D uncertain. V dropped 5 bases and J dropped 13 bases, with 17 bases sitting between them. In germline, CDR1 is MDHEN, CDR2 SYDVKM. The CDR3 runs to 12 residues.

This clonotype was detected ten times or more. This chain joins TRBV11-2 and TRBJ2-2; D perhaps matches TRBD2 (5 bases). There are 13 residues in the CDR3. Per germline, CDR1 SGHAT and CDR2 FQNNGV. With 6 bases removed from V and 5 bases from J, the gap between germline ends came to 10 bases. The CDR3 loop reads CASSQAATGELFF. The CDR3 DNA reads as TGTGCCAGCAGTCAAGCGGCTACCGGGGAGCTGTTTTTT.

At least ten counts were recorded for this clonotype. This sequence joins TRBV4-1 and TRBJ1-2, with 8 bases identical to TRBD1. This CDR3 has 14 residues. The V and J ends lost 8 bases and 4 bases, in that order; junction bases with no gene match: 9. The germline V gene has CDR1 MGHRA and CDR2 YSYEKL. CDR3 DNA: TGCGCCAGCTCCGGGACAGGTTCGAGCTATGGCTACACCTTC. Translated, it gives CASSGTGSSYGYTF.

In this sample, this clonotype turned up many times. V and J are TRBV6-5 and TRBJ1-3, with D perhaps TRBD1 (5 bases). Germline V lookup: CDR1 MNHEY, CDR2 SVGAGI. This CDR3 is 15 amino acids long. V lost 5 bases to trimming and J lost 4 bases, with 15 bases between them. CDR3 region: CASSRGVGSGNTIYF. CDR3 coding DNA: TGTGCCAGCAGTAGGGGCGTGGGGTCCGGAAACACCATATATTTT.